The 6 T cell receptor beta chains listed next were all sequenced from one sample in a study of cytomegalovirus exposure and HLA in healthy donors. The PCR was carried out with 60 Vbeta primers and 13 Jbeta primers. Generated by immunoSEQ multiplex PCR, the TCRdb table keeps only in-frame clones and is missing some. The data contain over 150,000 clones, 55% to 70% of them singletons. Sequencing was done on a sample of PBMCs. The receptor set was obtained from a woman in her 40s in good health and CMV-seropositive.

V gene TRBV19 combines with J gene TRBJ2-2, with 8 bases matching TRBD2. This CDR3 spans 16 amino acids. The V and J ends lost 1 base and 4 bases, in that order; junction bases with no gene match: 5. Germline V lookup: CDR1 LNHDA, CDR2 SQIVND (reference sequence). The CDR3 here is CASSIGRGARTGELFF. In nucleotides, the CDR3 is TGTGCCAGTAGTATAGGGCGGGGGGCGCGCACCGGGGAGCTGTTTTTT.

The V and J genes are TRBV4-1 and TRBJ2-3, with a possible D match to TRBD1 (5 bases). V was pared by 0 bases and J by 2 bases, with 21 bases between. Per the germline V gene, CDR1 is MGHRA and CDR2 is YSYEKL. The CDR3 spans 19 residues. For the CDR3, the DNA is TGCGCCAGCAGCCAAGATAACCGGCCAGGGTTGGAACACACAGATACGCAGTATTTT. Amino acid sequence: CASSQDNRPGLEHTDTQYF.

The J gene is TRBJ2-7, the V gene TRBV25-1; TRBD2 aligns across 14 bases. CDR3 size: 14 residues. Trimming removed 7 bases from V and 3 bases from J; junction bases left unmatched: 2. Germline V gene data show CDR1 as MGHDK and CDR2 as SYGVNS. The DNA for the CDR3 is TGTGCCAGCATAGGGACTAGCGGGGGCTACGAGCAGTACTTC. This gives the protein CASIGTSGGYEQYF.

V usage is TRBV27 and J usage is TRBJ1-4; D uncertain. Trimming cost V 3 bases and J 0 bases, with 5 bases left between them. Germline loops: CDR1 MNHEY, CDR2 SMNVEV (reference sequence). This CDR3 is 14 amino acids long. The CDR3 DNA follows: TGTGCCAGCAGTTTCTATGCAACTAATGAAAAACTGTTTTTT. It translates to CASSFYATNEKLFF. Together with reference TRBV27 and TRBJ1-4, the CDR3 gives the full variable domain: EAQVTQNPRYLITVTGKKLTVTCSQNMNHEYMSWYRQDPGLGLRQIYYSMNVEVTDKGDVPEGYKVSRKEKRNFPLILESPSPNQTSLYFCASSFYATNEKLFFGSGTQLSVL.

This clone turned up a few times. V usage is TRBV7-2 and J usage is TRBJ2-5; no clear D. Germline CDR1 SGHTA, CDR2 FQGNSA. The CDR3 loop spans 12 amino acids. V lost 8 bases, J lost 2 bases, and 9 bases lay in between. In DNA, the CDR3 is TGTGCCAGCTACAGCCAGCAAGAGACCCAGTACTTC. Translated: CASYSQQETQYF.

This chain uses TRBV2 with TRBJ1-4; D unclear. V was cut by 7 bases and J by 2 bases, with 14 bases left in between. Germline lookup yields CDR1 SNHLY and CDR2 FYNNEI. This CDR3 contains 15 residues. The CDR3 DNA is TGTGCCAGCAAGAGGACCACGGGGACTAATGAAAAACTGTTTTTT. As protein: CASKRTTGTNEKLFF.